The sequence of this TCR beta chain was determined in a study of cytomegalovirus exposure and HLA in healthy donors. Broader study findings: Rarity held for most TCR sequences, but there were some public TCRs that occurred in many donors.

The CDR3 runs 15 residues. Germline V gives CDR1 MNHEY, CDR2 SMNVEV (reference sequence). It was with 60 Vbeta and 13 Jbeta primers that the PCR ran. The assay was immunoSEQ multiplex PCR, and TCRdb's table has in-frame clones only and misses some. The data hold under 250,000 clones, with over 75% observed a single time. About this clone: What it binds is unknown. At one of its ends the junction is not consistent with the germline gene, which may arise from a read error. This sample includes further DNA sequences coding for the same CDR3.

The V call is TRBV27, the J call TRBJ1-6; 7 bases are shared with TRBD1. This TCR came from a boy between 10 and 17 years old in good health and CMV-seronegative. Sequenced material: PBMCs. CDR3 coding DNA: TGTGCCAGCAGTCGCACCGGGACAGATAATTCACCCCTCCACTTC. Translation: CASSRTGTDNSPLHF.